This T cell receptor beta chain comes out of a study of blood T cell repertoires in COVID-19. Germline assignment: CDR1 MDHEN and CDR2 SYDVKM. This CDR3 has 14 amino acids. Libraries were prepared by immunoSEQ multiplex PCR; TCRdb keeps only in-frame clonotypes and omits some of them. Of some 250,000 clones listed, approximately 83% are singletons. This chain links TRBV28 with TRBJ2-5, with 7 bases fitting TRBD1. The sequenced material came from PBMCs or T cells enriched from blood (not recorded which). The origin of this receptor is a woman between 50 and 59 years old who had recovered from COVID-19. The CDR3, as DNA: TGTGTAACACGCTTGGGACAGACCCTTAGTACCCAGTACTTC. Amino acid sequence: CVTRLGQTLSTQYF.